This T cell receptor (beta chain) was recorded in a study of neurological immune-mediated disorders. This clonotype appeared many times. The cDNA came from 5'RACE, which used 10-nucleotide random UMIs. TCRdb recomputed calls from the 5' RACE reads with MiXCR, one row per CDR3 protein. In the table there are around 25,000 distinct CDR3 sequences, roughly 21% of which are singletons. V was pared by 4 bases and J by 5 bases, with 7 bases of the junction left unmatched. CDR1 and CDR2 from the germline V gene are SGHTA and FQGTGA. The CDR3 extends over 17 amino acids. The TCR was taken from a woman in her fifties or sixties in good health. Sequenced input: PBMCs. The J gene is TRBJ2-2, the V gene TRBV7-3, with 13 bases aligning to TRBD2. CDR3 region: CASSSTSGRAATGELFF. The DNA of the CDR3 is TGTGCCAGCAGCTCTACTAGCGGGAGGGCCGCAACCGGGGAGCTGTTTTTT. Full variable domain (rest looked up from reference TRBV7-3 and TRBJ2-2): GAGVSQTPSNKVTEKGKYVELRCDPISGHTALYWYRQSLGQGPEFLIYFQGTGAADDSGLPNDRFFAVRPEGSVSTLKIQRTERGDSAVYLCASSSTSGRAATGELFFGEGSRLTVL.